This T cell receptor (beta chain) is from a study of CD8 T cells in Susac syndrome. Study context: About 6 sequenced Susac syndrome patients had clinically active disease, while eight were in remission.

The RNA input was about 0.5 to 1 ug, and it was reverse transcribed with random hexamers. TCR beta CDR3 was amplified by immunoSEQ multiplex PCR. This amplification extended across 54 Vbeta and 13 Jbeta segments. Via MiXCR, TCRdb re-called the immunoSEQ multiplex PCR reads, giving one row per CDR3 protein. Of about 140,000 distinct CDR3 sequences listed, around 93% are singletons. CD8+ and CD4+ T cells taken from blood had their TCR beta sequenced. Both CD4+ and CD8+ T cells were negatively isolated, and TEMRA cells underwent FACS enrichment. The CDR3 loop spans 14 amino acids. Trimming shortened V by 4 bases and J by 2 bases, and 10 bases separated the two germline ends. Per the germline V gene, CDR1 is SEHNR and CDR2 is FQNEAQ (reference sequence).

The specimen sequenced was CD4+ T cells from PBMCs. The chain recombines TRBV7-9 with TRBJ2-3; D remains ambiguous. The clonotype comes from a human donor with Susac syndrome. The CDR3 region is CASSYTAVTDTQYF. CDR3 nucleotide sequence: TGTGCCAGCAGCTATACCGCTGTCACAGATACGCAGTATTTT.